This T cell receptor beta chain was captured by sequencing in a study of graft-versus-host responses after intestinal transplantation. Study-wide results and limits: The recipient marrow held GvH clones, and some of them showed up first in ileum or blood. Early after transplant, HvG declines were associated with peak levels of circulating GvH clones. Clonal ratios of graft-versus-host to host-versus-graft in allografts were high for patients exhibiting graft-donor T cell macrochimerism.

Assay used: immunoSEQ multiplex PCR; TCRdb lists only in-frame clones, some missing. The table shows roughly 100,000 clones, with more than 85% occurring only once. Points on this clone: The antigen is unknown.

V lost 2 bases and J lost 3, with 10 bases in between. This CDR3 is 14 amino acids long. CDR1 MNHEY and CDR2 SMNVEV come from the germline V gene (reference sequence). This chain joins TRBV27 and TRBJ1-1; D may be TRBD1 (5 bases). The TCR comes from a human donor who received an intestinal transplant. The source material was unstimulated CD8+ T cells sorted from spleen or lymph node cells, sampled before intestinal transplant. The CDR3 here is CASSLTGLYTEAFF. CDR3 nucleotide sequence: TGTGCCAGCAGTTTAACGGGGCTTTACACTGAAGCTTTCTTT.